The 20 T cell receptor beta chains below were found in one sample sequenced in a study of T-cell reconstitution after alpha-beta-depleted transplantation in children. During its preparation, the TCRbeta library received unique molecular identifiers. TCRdb used MiXCR to reprocess the PCR reads, holding one entry per CDR3 protein. Of 600,000 to 800,000 distinct CDR3 sequences listed, roughly 14% are singletons. The source was PBMCs, collected before TCRalphabeta/CD19-depleted stem cell transplant. The receptors here all came from a girl aged 2 to 10 with congenital amegakaryocytic thrombocytopenia, due to receive a stem cell transplant.

This clonotype was counted only a few times. The rearrangement joins TRBV5-5 to TRBJ1-3; D not certain. Germline assignment: CDR1 SGHKS and CDR2 YYEKEE (reference sequence). V was pared by 3 bases and J by 7 bases, with 11 bases between. The CDR3 has 13 amino acids. DNA for the CDR3: TGTGCCAGCAGCTACTCCGACCTGAACACCATATATTTT. Amino acids: CASSYSDLNTIYF.

The rearrangement joins TRBV19 to TRBJ1-2; D is undetermined. The CDR3 is made up of 11 amino acids. V dropped 4 bases and J dropped 8 bases, with 8 bases sitting between them. Germline CDR1 and CDR2: LNHDA and SQIVND (reference sequence). This chain's CDR3 is CASSTTLGYTF. DNA for the CDR3: TGTGCCAGTAGTACCACATTGGGCTACACCTTC. Full variable domain (rest looked up from reference TRBV19 and TRBJ1-2): DGGITQSPKYLFRKEGQNVTLSCEQNLNHDAMYWYRQDPGQGLRLIYYSQIVNDFQKGDIAEGYSVSREKKESFPLTVTSAQKNPTAFYLCASSTTLGYTFGSGTRLTVV.

This chain connects TRBV4-1 to TRBJ2-1, with D unclear. The germline V gene encodes CDR1 MGHRA and CDR2 YSYEKL. The length of the CDR3 is 12 residues. Trimming took 1 base from V and 13 from J, leaving 11 bases between them. This chain's CDR3 is CASSQVGKPQFF. Here the CDR3 DNA reads TGCGCCAGCAGCCAAGTCGGAAAACCCCAGTTCTTC.

The rearrangement joins TRBV20-1 to TRBJ2-5, with 7 bases fitting TRBD2. The V and J ends lost 0 bases and 5 bases, in that order; junction bases with no gene match: 12. The CDR3 sequence is 16 residues long. Germline V gives CDR1 DFQATT, CDR2 SNEGSKA (reference sequence). CDR3 loop: CSARDPRELVRETQYF. As DNA, the CDR3 is TGCAGTGCTAGAGATCCGCGGGAGTTGGTGAGGGAGACCCAGTACTTC.

This clonotype was observed at least ten times. This chain uses TRBV12-3 or TRBV12-4 with TRBJ1-1; TRBD1 matches at 7 bases. J was trimmed by 1 base and V by 1 base; bases with no gene match: 6. The CDR3 is 16 amino acids. The CDR3 DNA follows: TGTGCCAGCAGTTTAGTACGGAACAGGGGGAACACTGAAGCTTTCTTT. This codes for CASSLVRNRGNTEAFF.

This clonotype was observed a few times. The rearrangement links TRBV4-1 to TRBJ2-1; D might be TRBD2 (6 bases). CDR1 MGHRA and CDR2 YSYEKL come from the germline V gene. This CDR3 region has 15 residues. Trimming took off 3 bases at V and 7 bases at J, with 16 bases between the two ends. CDR3 region: CASSHGGVAGNEQFF. DNA of the CDR3: TGCGCCAGCAGCCATGGCGGGGTGGCGGGGAATGAGCAGTTCTTC.

Ten or more counts support this clonotype. The chain recombines TRBV5-1 with TRBJ2-1; weak D call: TRBD2 (6 bases). Germline CDR1 SGHRS, CDR2 YFSETQ. The CDR3 runs to 16 residues. V was pared by 2 bases and J by 0 bases, with 12 bases between. This CDR3 reads CASSFRGKSSYNEQFF. CDR3 DNA sequence: TGCGCCAGCAGCTTCCGGGGGAAGAGCTCCTACAATGAGCAGTTCTTC.

In nucleotides, the CDR3 is TGTGCCAGCAGTGAAGGGGCGCTGGGGCAGGGTGCCTACAATGAGCAGTTCTTC. Amino acids: CASSEGALGQGAYNEQFF. The chain combines TRBV6-1 with TRBJ2-1, with D possibly matching TRBD1 (5 bases). Deletions cut 1 base from V and 2 bases from J, with 18 bases between. This CDR3 comprises 18 residues. Germline-derived CDR1 and CDR2 are MNHNS and SASEGT.

This clonotype was seen only a few times. V is TRBV7-9 and J is TRBJ2-7; maybe TRBD2 (5 bases). Trimming removed 5 bases at V and 12 bases at J, with 20 bases between. Germline V gene sequence: CDR1 SEHNR, CDR2 FQNEAQ (reference sequence). This CDR3 comprises 13 residues. The DNA of the CDR3 is TGTGCCAGCAGCCCGCTCCAACGGGCCGAGGGGTACTTC. It yields the protein CASSPLQRAEGYF.

This clonotype was observed many times. The chain's CDR3 is CASSELAGPGELFF. The CDR3 DNA reads as TGTGCCAGCAGTGAACTAGCGGGCCCCGGGGAGCTGTTTTTT. The rearrangement joins TRBV6-1 to TRBJ2-2; 8 bases agree with TRBD2. Trimming removed 2 bases from V and 6 bases from J; junction bases left unmatched: 2. The CDR3 runs to 14 residues. Looked up from germline, CDR1 is MNHNS and CDR2 is SASEGT.

V and J are TRBV30 and TRBJ2-2, with no clear D. Germline values: CDR1 GTSNPN, CDR2 SVGIG (reference sequence). The CDR3 runs to 16 residues. V lost 0 bases and J lost 5, with 16 bases in between. The CDR3 reads CAWSVRRASGTGELFF. CDR3 sequence (DNA): TGTGCCTGGAGTGTACGTCGGGCGTCCGGGACCGGGGAGCTGTTTTTT.

This clonotype was seen a few times. The DNA for the CDR3 is TGCAGTGCTAGAGATGGGCGGGAGGGGTACGGCAATGAGCAGTTCTTC. This translates into CSARDGREGYGNEQFF. The chain couples TRBV20-1 to TRBJ2-1; TRBD2 matches 9 bases. The junction had 9 bases not matched to a gene; V was cut back by 0 bases and J by 6 bases. The CDR3 is made up of 16 amino acids. Germline loops: CDR1 DFQATT, CDR2 SNEGSKA (reference sequence).

This clonotype was counted at least ten times. The chain couples TRBV20-1 to TRBJ2-2, with TRBD2 identical over 14 bases. Losses at the gene ends were 3 bases for V and 1 base for J; bases not matched to a gene: 4. Germline-derived CDR1 and CDR2 are DFQATT and SNEGSKA (reference sequence). This CDR3 spans 17 amino acids. The CDR3 sequence: CSARTGLAGGNTGELFF. In DNA, the CDR3 is TGCAGTGCTAGGACCGGACTAGCGGGGGGGAACACCGGGGAGCTGTTTTTT.

The table lists this clonotype with a few counts. The chain has TRBV7-8 and TRBJ1-2; unclear D gene. Deletions cut 3 bases from V and 4 bases from J, with 12 bases between. The V gene's germline CDR1 is SGHVS and CDR2 FQNEAQ. The CDR3 totals 14 residues. The CDR3 region has the DNA TGTGCCAGCAGCTTTGTCGGAGGCCGCTATGGCTACACCTTC. This sequence encodes CASSFVGGRYGYTF.

The chain joins TRBV28 to TRBJ2-5, with 8 bases fitting TRBD2. This CDR3 has 15 residues. J was trimmed by 4 bases and V by 7 bases; bases with no gene match: 11. The germline V gene encodes CDR1 MDHEN and CDR2 SYDVKM. The CDR3 is CASTQTGGVGETQYF. CDR3 DNA: TGTGCCAGCACCCAAACGGGAGGGGTTGGAGAGACCCAGTACTTC.

V and J are TRBV6-1 and TRBJ2-2, with a weak D call TRBD2 (5 bases). Trimming left V 6 bases short and J 7 bases short, with 24 bases between. Germline assignment: CDR1 MNHNS and CDR2 SASEGT. The CDR3 loop spans 17 amino acids. This chain's CDR3 is CASSSRRVQSSGGELFF. The CDR3, as DNA: TGTGCCAGCAGCTCTAGGCGGGTGCAATCCTCTGGCGGGGAGCTGTTTTTT.

V and J are TRBV18 and TRBJ1-6, with D perhaps matching TRBD1 (5 bases). This CDR3 is 15 amino acids long. The germline V gene has CDR1 KGHSH and CDR2 LQKENI. Trimming pared 2 bases from V and 9 bases from J, leaving 14 bases between. The CDR3 region has the DNA TGTGCCAGCTCACCAGGGACTCTGAATAGTTCACCCCTCCACTTT. It translates to CASSPGTLNSSPLHF.

This rearrangement joins TRBV7-6 to TRBJ2-1; the D is unclear. The CDR3 sequence is 12 residues long. The V gene's germline CDR1 is SGHVS and CDR2 FNYEAQ. Trimming stripped 5 bases from V and 7 bases from J, with 9 bases between. The CDR3 is CASSEIRNEQFF. The CDR3 DNA follows: TGTGCCAGCAGCGAGATCCGAAATGAGCAGTTCTTC.

In its sample, this clonotype was seen many times. V and J are TRBV7-8 and TRBJ1-5; D call uncertain. Deletions cut 5 bases from V and 6 bases from J, with 11 bases between. Germline loops: CDR1 SGHVS, CDR2 FQNEAQ. The CDR3 consists of 13 residues. The CDR3 here is CASSMIAAQPQHF. The CDR3 coding sequence is TGTGCCAGCAGCATGATAGCGGCTCAGCCCCAGCATTTT.

In this sample, this clonotype turned up a few times. V and J are TRBV11-2 and TRBJ2-1; D gene unclear. V lost 6 bases, J lost 5 bases, and 17 bases lay in between. CDR1 SGHAT and CDR2 FQNNGV come from the germline V gene. The CDR3 is 15 residues long. The DNA for the CDR3 is TGTGCCAGCAGAACCCTGGTGGCGGAAGACAATGAGCAGTTCTTC. This encodes CASRTLVAEDNEQFF.